The 17 T cell receptor beta chains below come from one sample, sequenced in a study of shared clonotypes between healthy human individuals. The assay was immunoSEQ multiplex PCR, and TCRdb's table has in-frame clones only and misses some. The repertoire holds some 2.1 million clones, 90% to 95% seen once, with 0.13% in the top ten. The sequenced sample was naive CD4+ T cells sorted from blood. As for subset: CD45RA+ positively selected. The receptors derive from a man younger than 35 in good health.

This chain joins TRBV7-6 and TRBJ1-2; D gene unclear. V shed 2 bases and J shed 2 bases, with 6 bases lying between them. The CDR3 contains 13 residues. Germline loops: CDR1 SGHVS, CDR2 FNYEAQ. CDR3 sequence: CASSLSRNYGYTF. In DNA, the CDR3 is TGTGCCAGCAGCTTAAGCAGGAACTATGGCTACACCTTC.

This clone came up once. The chain is built from TRBV19 and TRBJ1-2; D might be TRBD1 (5 bases). The length of the CDR3 is 15 residues. Germline lookup yields CDR1 LNHDA and CDR2 SQIVND (reference sequence). Trimming cost V 4 bases and J 2 bases, with 14 bases left between them. The CDR3 spells CASSTTGTINYGYTF. Here the CDR3 DNA reads TGTGCCAGTAGTACTACCGGGACCATAAACTATGGCTACACCTTC. Full variable domain (missing parts from reference TRBV19 and TRBJ1-2): DGGITQSPKYLFRKEGQNVTLSCEQNLNHDAMYWYRQDPGQGLRLIYYSQIVNDFQKGDIAEGYSVSREKKESFPLTVTSAQKNPTAFYLCASSTTGTINYGYTFGSGTRLTVV.

The CDR3 coding sequence is TGTGCCGCCAGCCGGTACCGGGAGCCAGCCTACGAGCAGTACTTC. Its translation: CAASRYREPAYEQYF. This rearrangement joins TRBV6-1 to TRBJ2-7; maybe TRBD2 (6 bases). The CDR3 totals 15 residues. Germline loops: CDR1 MNHNS, CDR2 SASEGT. V lost 11 bases and J lost 2, with 22 bases in between.

This chain connects TRBV5-6 to TRBJ1-6, with 8 bases aligning to TRBD1. Germline CDR1 SGHDT, CDR2 YYEEEE. With 5 bases clipped from V and 6 bases from J, the junction kept 4 bases outside the gene matches. CDR3 length: 14 amino acids. Written as DNA, the CDR3 is TGTGCCAGCAGGACCGGGACAGGTAATTCACCCCTCCACTTT. As protein: CASRTGTGNSPLHF.

V is TRBV10-1 and J is TRBJ1-1, with D hard to call. V lost 0 bases, J lost 1 base, and 6 bases lay in between. The CDR3 is 14 amino acids. Germline CDR1 reads WNHNN; CDR2 reads SYGVQD (reference sequence). The CDR3 protein is CASSESGWNTEAFF. The CDR3 nucleotides read TGCGCCAGCAGTGAGTCAGGCTGGAACACTGAAGCTTTCTTT.

The rearrangement links TRBV6-1 to TRBJ2-7; D may be TRBD1 (6 bases). CDR1 is MNHNS, CDR2 SASEGT, per germline. The CDR3 has 13 amino acids. V shed 8 bases and J shed 0 bases, with 11 bases lying between them. CDR3 amino acids: CASFVTGSYEQYF. CDR3 nucleotides: TGTGCCAGCTTCGTGACAGGCTCCTACGAGCAGTACTTC.

The chain uses TRBV7-6 and TRBJ2-7; tentatively, D is TRBD2 (6 bases). This CDR3 has 12 residues. From germline, CDR1 is SGHVS and CDR2 FNYEAQ. Trimming removed 5 bases from V and 6 bases from J, with 11 bases in between. The CDR3 sequence is CASSLGGAEQYF. CDR3 bases: TGTGCCAGCAGCCTAGGCGGGGCCGAGCAGTACTTC.

The V gene is TRBV4-1, the J gene TRBJ2-7; TRBD2 aligns across 7 bases. This CDR3 contains 17 residues. In germline, CDR1 is MGHRA, CDR2 YSYEKL. V dropped 0 bases and J dropped 0; count of bases not matched to a gene: 8. The CDR3: CASSQEGTGGLSYEQYF. CDR3 nucleotides: TGCGCCAGCAGCCAAGAGGGGACGGGAGGCCTCTCCTACGAGCAGTACTTC.

This sequence joins TRBV9 and TRBJ1-4; D is ambiguous. Deletions cut 3 bases from V and 8 bases from J, with 17 bases between. CDR3 length: 15 residues. The germline gives CDR1 SGDLS, CDR2 YYNGEE. The CDR3 sequence: CASSGPGGDHEKLFF. DNA of the CDR3: TGTGCCAGCAGCGGGCCGGGCGGGGATCACGAAAAACTGTTTTTT.

The chain carries TRBV2 and TRBJ2-5; unclear D gene. The V end lost 7 bases, the J end lost 10 bases, and 13 bases lay between the germline ends. The CDR3 has 11 residues. CDR1 is SNHLY, CDR2 FYNNEI, per germline. The DNA for the CDR3 is TGTGCCAGCATTAAGAACAATGACCAGTACTTC. Translating it yields CASIKNNDQYF.

This chain joins TRBV5-4 and TRBJ2-3; TRBD2 matches at 12 bases. This CDR3 has 16 amino acids. CDR1 is SGHNT and CDR2 is YYREEE in the germline V gene (reference sequence). V lost 4 bases to trimming and J lost 6 bases; unmatched junction nucleotides: 9. In DNA, the CDR3 is TGTGCCAGCAGCCTCCGGACTAGCGGGATGGCGGATACGCAGTATTTT. Translated, it gives CASSLRTSGMADTQYF.

Comment on this clone: This CDR3 is also generated by other DNA sequences in the sample. The chain has TRBV5-1 and TRBJ1-2, with no clear D. CDR3 size: 13 residues. V was pared by 3 bases and J by 0 bases, with 6 bases between. In germline, CDR1 is SGHRS, CDR2 YFSETQ. The CDR3 DNA reads as TGCGCCAGCAGCTCAGGAGCTAACTATGGCTACACCTTC. It yields the protein CASSSGANYGYTF.

Turning to this clone: Other DNA variants within this sample encode the same CDR3. The chain recombines TRBV2 with TRBJ1-1, with D possibly TRBD1 on 6 matching bases. The germline V gene has CDR1 SNHLY and CDR2 FYNNEI. This CDR3 contains 14 residues. V gave up 8 bases and J gave up 5 bases, with 18 bases separating them. The CDR3 sequence: CASSPQGSGTEAFF. The CDR3 nucleotides read TGTGCCAGCTCCCCTCAGGGGAGTGGAACTGAAGCTTTCTTT.

The rearrangement joins TRBV28 to TRBJ2-7, with D uncertain. With 8 bases removed from V and 0 bases from J, the gap between germline ends came to 14 bases. The CDR3 is 14 amino acids. From germline, CDR1 is MDHEN and CDR2 SYDVKM. Here the CDR3 reads CASGVRASSYEQYF. CDR3 in DNA: TGTGCCAGCGGTGTACGGGCCAGCTCCTACGAGCAGTACTTC.

The genes are TRBV5-6 and TRBJ2-1, with TRBD2 identical over 13 bases. The V gene end was trimmed by 2 bases and the J gene end by 7 bases; junction bases not matched to a gene: 6. CDR1 is SGHDT and CDR2 is YYEEEE in the germline V gene. The CDR3 totals 16 residues. Written as DNA, the CDR3 is TGTGCCAGCAGCTTAAACACGGGACTAGCGGGGAATGAGCAGTTCTTC. Encoded protein: CASSLNTGLAGNEQFF.

This sequence joins TRBV28 and TRBJ2-2; D is possibly TRBD1 (5 bases). The germline V gene encodes CDR1 MDHEN and CDR2 SYDVKM. This CDR3 has 15 amino acids. V lost 3 bases and J lost 8, with 16 bases in between. In DNA form, the CDR3 reads TGTGCCAGCAGTTTGCAGGGTGCTCTGTCTGGGGAGCTGTTTTTT. It yields the protein CASSLQGALSGELFF.

The rearrangement joins TRBV7-9 to TRBJ1-6, with D unresolved. With 1 base removed from V and 7 bases from J, the gap between germline ends came to 11 bases. This CDR3 comprises 15 residues. Per germline, CDR1 SEHNR and CDR2 FQNEAQ (reference sequence). CDR3 sequence reads: CASSLDSSRNSPLHF. CDR3 bases: TGTGCCAGCAGCTTAGACAGTTCAAGGAATTCACCCCTCCACTTT.